Listed below are T cell receptor beta chains from one sample, sequenced in a study of control samples from healthy donors and cancer patients. Generated by immunoSEQ multiplex PCR, the TCRdb table keeps only in-frame clones and is missing some. The sample consists of tens of thousands of clones, approximately 82% of them appearing once. The sample taken for sequencing was PBMCs. These receptors originate from a woman aged 60-70 years with lung cancer. CDR3s include the opening cysteine and the closing phenylalanine or tryptophan. The order of the fields is J gene, clone size, V gene, D gene, CDR3 DNA, CDR3 protein. D genes are given only for firm matches. Rows give clone size only sometimes, using once, few, many, or a class for an expanded clone.

j_gene: TRBJ1-2; abundance: few; v_gene: TRBV30; d_gene: -; CDR3nt: TGTGCCTGGAGCTTAATGGGAGACAGCTATGGCTACACCTTC; CDR3aa: CAWSLMGDSYGYTF
j_gene: TRBJ1-2; abundance: -; v_gene: TRBV5-8; d_gene: -; CDR3nt: TGTGCCAGCAGCTGGGGGGGCAGTTCCTATGGCTACACCTTC; CDR3aa: CASSWGGSSYGYTF
j_gene: TRBJ2-7; abundance: -; v_gene: TRBV10-3; d_gene: -; CDR3nt: TGTGCCATGTTACAGGGACCGGGCGACGAGCAGTACTTC; CDR3aa: CAMLQGPGDEQYF
j_gene: TRBJ2-1; abundance: -; v_gene: TRBV19; d_gene: -; CDR3nt: TGTGCCAGTAGTATCATCAGTGCCGGGGACAATGAGCAGTTCTTC; CDR3aa: CASSIISAGDNEQFF
j_gene: TRBJ1-5; abundance: -; v_gene: TRBV6-1; d_gene: -; CDR3nt: TGTGCCAGCAGTGAAGTGAGCTATAGCAATCAGCCCCAGCATTTT; CDR3aa: CASSEVSYSNQPQHF
j_gene: TRBJ1-3; abundance: -; v_gene: TRBV5-1; d_gene: -; CDR3nt: TGCGCCAGCAGCTTCGGTCCCTCTGGAAACACCATATATTTT; CDR3aa: CASSFGPSGNTIYF
j_gene: TRBJ1-2; abundance: -; v_gene: TRBV19; d_gene: TRBD1; CDR3nt: TGTGCCAGTAGTAACTACCGGGATTCCGGGACAGCTTCTAACTATGGCTACACCTTC; CDR3aa: CASSNYRDSGTASNYGYTF
j_gene: TRBJ2-1; abundance: -; v_gene: TRBV4-2; d_gene: TRBD2; CDR3nt: TGTGCCAGCCGGGGGACTGGACTAGCGGACTACAATGAGCAGTTCTTC; CDR3aa: CASRGTGLADYNEQFF
j_gene: TRBJ2-5; abundance: -; v_gene: TRBV5-1; d_gene: TRBD1; CDR3nt: TGCGCCAGCAGCGGCGGACAGGGACAAGAGACCCAGTACTTC; CDR3aa: CASSGGQGQETQYF
j_gene: TRBJ1-6; abundance: -; v_gene: TRBV18; d_gene: -; CDR3nt: TGTGCCAGCTCACCAGGCCTTAACAATTCACCCCTCCACTTT; CDR3aa: CASSPGLNNSPLHF
j_gene: TRBJ2-3; abundance: -; v_gene: TRBV5-1; d_gene: -; CDR3nt: TGCGCAGCACGGGTCCCTGGGGCAGATACGCAGTATTTT; CDR3aa: CAARVPGADTQYF
j_gene: TRBJ2-5; abundance: -; v_gene: TRBV6-5; d_gene: -; CDR3nt: TGTGCCAGCAGAGGTGGGGGGGAGACCCAGTACTTC; CDR3aa: CASRGGGETQYF
j_gene: TRBJ2-2; abundance: -; v_gene: TRBV19; d_gene: -; CDR3nt: TGTGCCAGTAGTCAACCCTTGGGTAACGCTCCCGGGGAGCTGTTTTTT; CDR3aa: CASSQPLGNAPGELFF
j_gene: TRBJ2-5; abundance: -; v_gene: TRBV24-1; d_gene: -; CDR3nt: TGTGCCACCAGTGACAACTCCGGGACCCAGTACTTC; CDR3aa: CATSDNSGTQYF
j_gene: TRBJ2-1; abundance: -; v_gene: TRBV27; d_gene: -; CDR3nt: TGTGCCAGCAGTTTACGTCCAGGTCACAATGAGCAGTTCTTC; CDR3aa: CASSLRPGHNEQFF
j_gene: TRBJ2-2; abundance: -; v_gene: TRBV5-1; d_gene: -; CDR3nt: TGCGCCAGCAGTGGATCGGCGGGGTATACTTCTGCCGGGGAGCTGTTTTTT; CDR3aa: CASSGSAGYTSAGELFF
j_gene: TRBJ2-5; abundance: -; v_gene: TRBV27; d_gene: TRBD2; CDR3nt: TGTGCCAGCAGTCTAGCGGGGGGAGAGACCCAGTACTTC; CDR3aa: CASSLAGGETQYF
j_gene: TRBJ2-1; abundance: -; v_gene: TRBV12-3/TRBV12-4; d_gene: -; CDR3nt: TGTGCCAGCAACGGGGGTCACAATGAGCAGTTCTTC; CDR3aa: CASNGGHNEQFF
j_gene: TRBJ2-3; abundance: -; v_gene: TRBV11-2; d_gene: TRBD1; CDR3nt: TGTGCCACAATGACAGGGGGGGTCGGGGATACGCAGTATTTT; CDR3aa: CATMTGGVGDTQYF
j_gene: TRBJ1-4; abundance: -; v_gene: TRBV6-1; d_gene: TRBD1; CDR3nt: TGTGCCAGCAGCCTTCTAGGACAGGCAAATGAAAAACTGTTTTTT; CDR3aa: CASSLLGQANEKLFF
j_gene: TRBJ2-1; abundance: -; v_gene: TRBV5-1; d_gene: TRBD2; CDR3nt: TGCGCCAGCAGCTTCCTAGCGGGGGGAGGGTCCAATGAGCAGTTCTTC; CDR3aa: CASSFLAGGGSNEQFF
j_gene: TRBJ1-4; abundance: once; v_gene: TRBV5-5; d_gene: -; CDR3nt: TGTGCCAGCAGCCCAGGGGTAGGCGACTATGAAAAACTGTTTTTT; CDR3aa: CASSPGVGDYEKLFF
j_gene: TRBJ1-5; abundance: -; v_gene: TRBV3-1/TRBV3-2; d_gene: -; CDR3nt: TGTGCCAGCAGCCAAGGCGGGCAGCCCCAGCATTTT; CDR3aa: CASSQGGQPQHF
j_gene: TRBJ1-4; abundance: -; v_gene: TRBV10-3; d_gene: TRBD1; CDR3nt: TGTGCCATCAGGGGGACAGGGACTAATGAAAAACTGTTTTTT; CDR3aa: CAIRGTGTNEKLFF
j_gene: TRBJ2-7; abundance: once; v_gene: TRBV18; d_gene: TRBD2; CDR3nt: TGTGCCAGCTCTTCGGGGGGACTAGCGGGGCCCGAGCAGTACTTC; CDR3aa: CASSSGGLAGPEQYF
j_gene: TRBJ1-1; abundance: few; v_gene: TRBV29-1; d_gene: -; CDR3nt: TGCAGCGTTGTAACGGATATAACCGCTGAAGCTTTCTTT; CDR3aa: CSVVTDITAEAFF
j_gene: TRBJ2-2; abundance: few; v_gene: TRBV5-1; d_gene: -; CDR3nt: TGCGCCAGCAGCTTGGGAGGTGCAGGTACCGGGGAGCTGTTTTTT; CDR3aa: CASSLGGAGTGELFF
j_gene: TRBJ2-3; abundance: -; v_gene: TRBV18; d_gene: TRBD2; CDR3nt: TGTGCCAGCTCACCAGCGGGAGGACCAGATACGCAGTATTTT; CDR3aa: CASSPAGGPDTQYF
j_gene: TRBJ2-1; abundance: -; v_gene: TRBV9; d_gene: TRBD2; CDR3nt: TGTGCCAGCAGCGTAGGTGGCGGGGGGTACAATGAGCAGTTCTTC; CDR3aa: CASSVGGGGYNEQFF
j_gene: TRBJ1-4; abundance: -; v_gene: TRBV12-5; d_gene: -; CDR3nt: TGTGCTAGTGCCCCTGCACATGGGAGTGAAAAACTGTTTTTT; CDR3aa: CASAPAHGSEKLFF
j_gene: TRBJ1-5; abundance: -; v_gene: TRBV7-9; d_gene: -; CDR3nt: TGTGCCAGCAGCCCAGGGGAGGGAGGGGGGACCCAGCATTTT; CDR3aa: CASSPGEGGGTQHF
j_gene: TRBJ2-5; abundance: -; v_gene: TRBV5-1; d_gene: TRBD2; CDR3nt: TGCGCCAGCAGCTTGGAGCCCGGACTAGCGGGGGGGCGGGAGACCCAGTACTTC; CDR3aa: CASSLEPGLAGGRETQYF
j_gene: TRBJ2-1; abundance: -; v_gene: TRBV5-4; d_gene: -; CDR3nt: TGTGCCAGCAGCTTTGTTGGGGGCTCGGTGGGTGAGCAGTTCTTC; CDR3aa: CASSFVGGSVGEQFF
j_gene: TRBJ1-4; abundance: -; v_gene: TRBV11-3; d_gene: TRBD1; CDR3nt: TGTGCCAGCAGCCCCCTCTCGGGACAGGGGAATGAAAAACTGTTTTTT; CDR3aa: CASSPLSGQGNEKLFF
j_gene: TRBJ2-2; abundance: -; v_gene: TRBV2; d_gene: -; CDR3nt: TGTGCCAGCGGCGAGCTACGCGCCGGGGAGCTGTTTTTT; CDR3aa: CASGELRAGELFF
j_gene: TRBJ2-1; abundance: -; v_gene: TRBV2; d_gene: -; CDR3nt: TGTGCCAGCAGGCAATACAATGAGCAGTTCTTC; CDR3aa: CASRQYNEQFF
j_gene: TRBJ1-5; abundance: -; v_gene: TRBV2; d_gene: -; CDR3nt: TGTGCCAGCAACTCCAATTCCCAGCCCCAGCATTTT; CDR3aa: CASNSNSQPQHF
j_gene: TRBJ2-1; abundance: -; v_gene: TRBV5-6; d_gene: TRBD1; CDR3nt: TGTGCCAGCAGCACCCGGGACAGGGGGTACAATGAGCAGTTCTTC; CDR3aa: CASSTRDRGYNEQFF
j_gene: TRBJ2-3; abundance: -; v_gene: TRBV5-1; d_gene: -; CDR3nt: TGCGCCAGCAGCACGGACCCCACAGTTACGCAGTATTTT; CDR3aa: CASSTDPTVTQYF
j_gene: TRBJ2-6; abundance: -; v_gene: TRBV5-1; d_gene: -; CDR3nt: TGCGCCAGCAGTGCAGGGTCTGGGGCCAACGTCCTGACTTTC; CDR3aa: CASSAGSGANVLTF
j_gene: TRBJ1-3; abundance: -; v_gene: TRBV6-5; d_gene: -; CDR3nt: TGTGCCAGCACCGCCCCCCCTGGAAACACCATATATTTT; CDR3aa: CASTAPPGNTIYF
j_gene: TRBJ1-4; abundance: -; v_gene: TRBV4-1; d_gene: -; CDR3nt: TGCGCCAGCAGCCAAGAACAGGGTGCAACTAATGAAAAACTGTTTTTT; CDR3aa: CASSQEQGATNEKLFF
j_gene: TRBJ1-2; abundance: -; v_gene: TRBV5-6; d_gene: -; CDR3nt: TGTGCCAGCAGCTTGGTCGAGGAATACACCTTC; CDR3aa: CASSLVEEYTF
j_gene: TRBJ1-5; abundance: once; v_gene: TRBV7-8; d_gene: TRBD1; CDR3nt: TGTGCCAGCAGCTTATTTGACAGGGGAGATCAGCCCCAGCATTTT; CDR3aa: CASSLFDRGDQPQHF
j_gene: TRBJ1-2; abundance: once; v_gene: TRBV11-1; d_gene: -; CDR3nt: TGTGCCAGCAGCTTAGCGGAAACAGGGTTGAAAAAATTCACCTTC; CDR3aa: CASSLAETGLKKFTF
j_gene: TRBJ1-2; abundance: -; v_gene: TRBV29-1; d_gene: -; CDR3nt: TGCAGCGTTGAGGGCATTCGGGGTGATCGCTACACCTTC; CDR3aa: CSVEGIRGDRYTF
j_gene: TRBJ1-5; abundance: -; v_gene: TRBV6-5; d_gene: -; CDR3nt: TGTGCCACCCACTTAAGCAATCAGCCCCAGCATTTT; CDR3aa: CATHLSNQPQHF
j_gene: TRBJ1-6; abundance: -; v_gene: TRBV15; d_gene: TRBD1; CDR3nt: TGTGCCACCAGCAGCGAACAGGGGGTAAATTCACCCCTCCACTTT; CDR3aa: CATSSEQGVNSPLHF
j_gene: TRBJ1-6; abundance: -; v_gene: TRBV9; d_gene: -; CDR3nt: TGTGCCAGCAGAGCAGGGAGGGATAATTCACCCCTCCACTTT; CDR3aa: CASRAGRDNSPLHF
j_gene: TRBJ2-7; abundance: -; v_gene: TRBV7-3; d_gene: -; CDR3nt: TGTGCCAGCAGCCCATTTAGCGGTGGTTCCTACGAGCAGTACTTC; CDR3aa: CASSPFSGGSYEQYF
j_gene: TRBJ1-5; abundance: -; v_gene: TRBV3-1/TRBV3-2; d_gene: -; CDR3nt: TGTGCCAGCAGCCAATCAGCGGATAGCAATCAGCCCCAGCATTTT; CDR3aa: CASSQSADSNQPQHF
j_gene: TRBJ1-6; abundance: -; v_gene: TRBV4-2; d_gene: -; CDR3nt: TGTGCCAGCAGCCTACAGACAGCACAGACCTCCTATAATTCACCCCTCCACTTT; CDR3aa: CASSLQTAQTSYNSPLHF